This T cell receptor beta chain was identified during a study of CD8 T cells in ankylosing spondylitis. Overall study findings and caveats: Reported data indicate significant enrichment of disease-linked clones within matched ankylosing spondylitis synovial fluid. Those disease-linked clones were CD8+; they were also relatively rare in peripheral blood. Characteristic, it appeared, of ankylosing spondylitis blood was a TCR beta motif of eight or nine highly homologous variants.

This clonotype has a handful of counts. What it binds is unknown. MiXCR was run by TCRdb on the 5' RACE reads, yielding one entry per CDR3 protein. The sample gives around 210,000 distinct CDR3 sequences, 7% to 10% of which show up once; roughly 5% is in the top ten. This CDR3 has 15 amino acids. V was clipped by 7 bases and J by 6 bases; unmatched bases: 10. CDR1 and CDR2 from the germline V gene are SGHTA and FQGNSA. The sequence came from a female donor with ankylosing spondylitis or in good health (not recorded which). The rearrangement joins TRBV7-2 to TRBJ2-1; 9 bases are shared with TRBD2. The sequenced material came from blood, either unsorted or a sorted T cell fraction (not recorded which). This CDR3 reads CASTRVRAGGNEQFF. Here the CDR3 DNA reads TGTGCCAGCACCCGTGTTCGAGCGGGAGGCAATGAGCAGTTCTTC. Supplemented by reference TRBV7-2 and TRBJ2-1, the full variable domain reads GAGVSQSPSNKVTEKGKDVELRCDPISGHTALYWYRQSLGQGLEFLIYFQGNSAPDKSGLPSDRFSAERTGGSVSTLTIQRTQQEDSAVYLCASTRVRAGGNEQFFGPGTRLTVL.